One TCR beta chain is described in this entry. Its cognate antigen is unknown. The CDR3 totals 14 residues. Germline V gives CDR1 LGHNA, CDR2 YNFKEQ. V lost 1 base and J 3 bases, leaving 7 bases between the germline ends. The data were taken from a study of OX40 agonist ivuxolimab in advanced cancers. About the study: At 82.7% male, the cohort had a mean age of approximately 64 years, ranging from about 23 to 79. Study-level findings and limits: Dose levels from 0.1 to 3.0 mg/kg saw CD4+ and CD8+ blood T cells expand clonally by week 6. Relative to CD4+, CD8+ T cells held more expanded clones on average.

Sequenced by immunoSEQ multiplex PCR; TCRdb stores in-frame clones only, minus some. This sample has roughly 70,000 clones, with about 90% found just once. Sample: CD4+ or CD8+ T cells sorted from blood, taken in a trial of the OX40 agonist ivuxolimab. V and J are TRBV4-2 and TRBJ2-1; no firm D call. The clonotype originates from an adult with an advanced solid tumor such as melanoma, head and neck, liver or kidney cancer. The CDR3 spells CASSQGEGYNEQFF. CDR3 nucleotides: TGTGCCAGCAGCCAAGGGGAAGGCTACAATGAGCAGTTCTTC.